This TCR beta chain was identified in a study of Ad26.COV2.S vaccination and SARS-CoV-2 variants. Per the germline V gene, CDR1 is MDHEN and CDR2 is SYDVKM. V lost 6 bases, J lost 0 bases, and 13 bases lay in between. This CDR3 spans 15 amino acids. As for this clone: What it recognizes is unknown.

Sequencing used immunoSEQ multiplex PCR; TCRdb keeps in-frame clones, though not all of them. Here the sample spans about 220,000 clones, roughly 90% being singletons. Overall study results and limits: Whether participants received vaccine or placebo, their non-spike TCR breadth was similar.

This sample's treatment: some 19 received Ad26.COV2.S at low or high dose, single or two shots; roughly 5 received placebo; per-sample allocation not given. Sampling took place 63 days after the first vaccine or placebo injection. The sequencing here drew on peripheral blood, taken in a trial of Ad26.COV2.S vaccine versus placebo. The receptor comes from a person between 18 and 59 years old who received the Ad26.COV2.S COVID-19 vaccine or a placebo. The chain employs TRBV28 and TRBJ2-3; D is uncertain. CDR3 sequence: CASSPAVTSTDTQYF. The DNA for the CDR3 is TGTGCCAGCAGCCCTGCCGTGACTAGCACAGATACGCAGTATTTT.